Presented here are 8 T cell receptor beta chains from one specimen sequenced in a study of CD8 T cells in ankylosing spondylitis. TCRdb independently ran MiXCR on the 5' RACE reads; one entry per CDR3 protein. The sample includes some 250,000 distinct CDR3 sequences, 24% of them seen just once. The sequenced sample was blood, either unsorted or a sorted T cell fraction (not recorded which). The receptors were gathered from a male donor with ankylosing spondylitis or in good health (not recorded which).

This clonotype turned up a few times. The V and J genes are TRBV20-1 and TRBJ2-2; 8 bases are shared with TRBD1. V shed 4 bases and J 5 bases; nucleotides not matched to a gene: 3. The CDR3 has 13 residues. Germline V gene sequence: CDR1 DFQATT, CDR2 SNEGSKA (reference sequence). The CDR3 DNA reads TGCAGTGCTACAGGGGGCCGGACCGGGGAGCTGTTTTTT. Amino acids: CSATGGRTGELFF.

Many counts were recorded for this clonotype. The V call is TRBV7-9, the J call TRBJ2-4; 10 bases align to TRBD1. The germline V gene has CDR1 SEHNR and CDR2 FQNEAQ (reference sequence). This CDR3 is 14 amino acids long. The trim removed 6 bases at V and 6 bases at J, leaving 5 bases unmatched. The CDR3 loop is CASRTGGDGNIQYF. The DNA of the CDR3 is TGTGCCAGCAGGACAGGGGGCGATGGAAACATTCAGTACTTC.

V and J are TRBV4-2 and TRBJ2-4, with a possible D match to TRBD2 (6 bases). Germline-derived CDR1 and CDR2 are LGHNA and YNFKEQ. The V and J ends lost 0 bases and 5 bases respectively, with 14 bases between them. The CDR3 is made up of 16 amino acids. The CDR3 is CASSQEAGGTENIQYF. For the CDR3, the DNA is TGTGCCAGCAGCCAAGAAGCCGGAGGGACCGAAAACATTCAGTACTTC.

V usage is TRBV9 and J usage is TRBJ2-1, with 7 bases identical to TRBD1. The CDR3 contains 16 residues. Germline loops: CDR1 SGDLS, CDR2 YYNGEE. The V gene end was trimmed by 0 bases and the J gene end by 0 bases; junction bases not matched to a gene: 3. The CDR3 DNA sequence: TGTGCCAGCAGCGTAGAAGGGGGCCCCTCCTACAATGAGCAGTTCTTC. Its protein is CASSVEGGPSYNEQFF.

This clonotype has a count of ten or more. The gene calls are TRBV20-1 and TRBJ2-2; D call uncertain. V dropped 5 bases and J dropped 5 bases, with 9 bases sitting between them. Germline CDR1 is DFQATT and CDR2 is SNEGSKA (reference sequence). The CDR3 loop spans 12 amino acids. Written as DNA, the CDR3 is TGCAGTGCTTCGACTGTTACCGGGGAGCTGTTTTTT. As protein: CSASTVTGELFF.

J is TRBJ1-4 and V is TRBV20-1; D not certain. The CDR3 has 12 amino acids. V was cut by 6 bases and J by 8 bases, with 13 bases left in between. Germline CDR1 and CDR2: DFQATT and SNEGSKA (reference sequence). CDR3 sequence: CSADGRPEKLFF. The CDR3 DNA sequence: TGCAGTGCGGACGGGAGGCCCGAAAAACTGTTTTTT.

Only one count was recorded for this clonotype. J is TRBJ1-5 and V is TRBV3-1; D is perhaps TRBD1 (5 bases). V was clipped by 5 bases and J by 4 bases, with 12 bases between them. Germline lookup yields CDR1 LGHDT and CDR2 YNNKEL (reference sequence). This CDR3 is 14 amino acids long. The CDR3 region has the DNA TGTGCCAGCAGCTCTGGGGGATTAAATCAGCCCCAGCATTTT. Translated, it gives CASSSGGLNQPQHF.

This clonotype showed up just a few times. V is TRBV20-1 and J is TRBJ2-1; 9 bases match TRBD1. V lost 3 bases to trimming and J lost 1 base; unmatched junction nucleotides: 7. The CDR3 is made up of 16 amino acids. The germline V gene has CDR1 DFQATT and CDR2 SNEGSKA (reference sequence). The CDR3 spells CSASGYGTGSYNEQFF. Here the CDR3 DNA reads TGCAGTGCTAGCGGATATGGGACAGGGTCCTACAATGAGCAGTTCTTC.